The clone carrying this T cell receptor beta chain was recorded only once. Assay used: immunoSEQ multiplex PCR; TCRdb lists only in-frame clones, some missing. The sample holds around 72,000 clones; approximately 80% are singletons and the top ten take around 8.2%. The V segment lost 8 bases and the J segment 7 bases; nucleotides outside the gene matches: 12. CDR3 length: 15 residues. The germline V gene has CDR1 PRHDT and CDR2 FYEKMQ (reference sequence). The record originates from a study of OX40 agonist ivuxolimab in advanced cancers. The receptor's source is an adult with an advanced solid tumor such as melanoma, head and neck, liver or kidney cancer. The sequencing here drew on CD4+ or CD8+ T cells sorted from blood, taken in a trial of the OX40 agonist ivuxolimab. The chain employs TRBV13 and TRBJ2-1, with 9 bases aligning to TRBD2. As DNA, the CDR3 is TGTGCCAGCGGTGGTATAACTAGCGGGTTGAATGAGCAGTTCTTC. Residues: CASGGITSGLNEQFF. The full variable domain, its missing parts supplied by reference TRBV13 and TRBJ2-1, is AAGVIQSPRHLIKEKRETATLKCYPIPRHDTVYWYQQGPGQDPQFLISFYEKMQSDKGSIPDRFSAQQFSDYHSELNMSSLELGDSALYFCASGGITSGLNEQFFGPGTRLTVL.